The text below deals with one T cell receptor beta chain. Its specificity is not known. This sample was included in a study of response to subunit inactivated influenza vaccine. Regarding the study as a whole: Authors suggested that a seasonal influenza vaccination recruits few new T cells each time.

TCRdb passed the RT-PCR reads through MiXCR, listing each CDR3 protein once. The table records about 570,000 distinct CDR3 sequences, 11% of them present only once. The data also belong to a second study, concerning T cells expressing NK-cell markers. As that report states: Beta-chain TCR cDNA was generated via 5'RACE template switching with UMIs. Out of eight donors sequenced, seven tested HCMV-seropositive and the remaining one seronegative. Dominant NKG2C+ clonotype frequencies of roughly 1.0-8% of CD8+ T cells were measured in about six donors. There were a handful of donors in whom these clonotypes also led the CD3+CD56-NKG2C+ fraction.

The specimen was PBMCs from blood, collected on the day of vaccination. This TCR came from a man between 50 and 59 years old who received an inactivated influenza vaccine.

The CDR3 coding sequence is TGTGCCAGCAGTTTAACCGGGACTAGTATATACGAGCAGTACTTC. It is translated as CASSLTGTSIYEQYF. The rearrangement uses TRBV12-3 or TRBV12-4 and TRBJ2-7; 8 bases agree with TRBD2. V lost 2 bases to trimming and J lost 4 bases; unmatched junction nucleotides: 7. This CDR3 has 15 residues.